This T cell receptor (beta chain) is drawn from a study of cytomegalovirus exposure and HLA in healthy donors. Regarding the study as a whole: Later work found that TCR association rates differed between HLA loci; DRB1 had the most and HLA-C the fewest. Follow-up analysis later connected one missense variant in DCLRE1C with trimming of TCR beta V- and J-genes.

In the PCR, 60 Vbeta and 13 Jbeta primers were used. Using immunoSEQ multiplex PCR, the repertoire was profiled, and TCRdb retains in-frame clones only, with some absent. The sample lists approximately 170,000 clones; roughly 73% were seen once. This CDR3 is built from 17 residues. V lost 1 base and J lost 2; bases outside the gene matches: 5. CDR1 and CDR2 (germline): SGHTS, YDEGEE. On this clone: Antigen unknown.

The chain has TRBV5-8 and TRBJ2-6; 8 nucleotides agree with TRBD1. The source is a female donor in good health and CMV-seronegative. The sample comprised PBMCs. The DNA of the CDR3 is TGTGCCAGCAGCTTGAAACAGGGGGACCCTGGGGCCAACGTCCTGACTTTC. This translates into CASSLKQGDPGANVLTF.